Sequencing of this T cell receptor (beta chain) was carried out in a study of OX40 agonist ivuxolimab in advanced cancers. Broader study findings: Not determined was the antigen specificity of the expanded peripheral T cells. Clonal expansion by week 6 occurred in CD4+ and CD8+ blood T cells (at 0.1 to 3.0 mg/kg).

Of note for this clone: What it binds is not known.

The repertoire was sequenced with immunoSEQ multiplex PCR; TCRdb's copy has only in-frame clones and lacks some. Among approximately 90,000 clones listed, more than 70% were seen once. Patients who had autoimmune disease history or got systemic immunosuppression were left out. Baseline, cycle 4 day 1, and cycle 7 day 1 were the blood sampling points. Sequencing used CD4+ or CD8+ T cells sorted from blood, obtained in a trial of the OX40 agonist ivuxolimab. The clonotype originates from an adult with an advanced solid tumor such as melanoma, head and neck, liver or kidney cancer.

CDR3 loop: CASSEVRFGGGRYNEQFF. DNA of the CDR3: TGTGCCAGCAGTGAAGTACGGTTTGGGGGAGGCCGCTACAATGAGCAGTTCTTC. The genes are TRBV25-1 and TRBJ2-1; possibly TRBD2 for D (6 bases). This CDR3 region has 18 residues. The V gene's germline CDR1 is MGHDK and CDR2 SYGVNS. V lost 2 bases and J lost 3, with 20 bases in between. Variable domain in full (rest from reference TRBV25-1 and TRBJ2-1): EADIYQTPRYLVIGTGKKITLECSQTMGHDKMYWYQQDPGMELHLIHYSYGVNSTEKGDLSSESTVSRIRTEHFPLTLESARPSHTSQYLCASSEVRFGGGRYNEQFFGPGTRLTVL.